This TCR beta chain was recorded in a study of blood T cell repertoires in COVID-19. Study context: The analysed material was cDNA or gDNA that came from T cells, B-cell-depleted T cells, or PBMCs.

This CDR3 contains 14 residues. Germline V lookup: CDR1 KGHDR, CDR2 SFDVKD. V lost 4 bases, J lost 6 bases, and 11 bases lay in between. Authors' methods: Using reference gene primer amplification, nucleated cell counts were estimated. Clones were sequenced by immunoSEQ multiplex PCR, and TCRdb holds only the in-frame ones, with some missing. For V, J and clone size, that table is used; D and trimming come from the DNA. The sample lists more than 95,000 clones, 75% to 90% seen once, with 13% in the top ten. Material for sequencing was peripheral blood. This chain connects TRBV24-1 to TRBJ1-4, with TRBD1 as a possible D gene (6 bases). The clonotype comes from a human donor in a cohort sampled during active or convalescent COVID-19. CDR3: CATSEGRGDEKLFF. In DNA, the CDR3 is TGTGCCACCAGTGAGGGCAGGGGTGATGAAAAACTGTTTTTT.